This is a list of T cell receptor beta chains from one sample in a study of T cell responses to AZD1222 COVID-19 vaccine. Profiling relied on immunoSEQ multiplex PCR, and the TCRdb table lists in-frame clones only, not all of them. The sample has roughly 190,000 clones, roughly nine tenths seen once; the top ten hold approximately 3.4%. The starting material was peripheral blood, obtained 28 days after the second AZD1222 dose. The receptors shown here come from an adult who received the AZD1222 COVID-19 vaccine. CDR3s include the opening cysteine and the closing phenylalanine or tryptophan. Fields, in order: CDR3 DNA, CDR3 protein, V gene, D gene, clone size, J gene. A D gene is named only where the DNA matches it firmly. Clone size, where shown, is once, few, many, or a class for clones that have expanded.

CDR3nt: TGCAGCGTTGACCTGGGACAGGGCGTCCGCACAGATACGCAGTATTTT
CDR3aa: CSVDLGQGVRTDTQYF
v_gene: TRBV29-1
d_gene: TRBD1
abundance: -
j_gene: TRBJ2-3

CDR3nt: TGTGCCAGCAGGATGGGATTAAACACTGAAGCTTTCTTT
CDR3aa: CASRMGLNTEAFF
v_gene: TRBV6-5
d_gene: -
abundance: -
j_gene: TRBJ1-1

CDR3nt: TGTGCCAGCAGTTACTGGCGCACCGGGCCCTCCGGCGGTAATGAGCAGTTCTTC
CDR3aa: CASSYWRTGPSGGNEQFF
v_gene: TRBV6-2/TRBV6-3
d_gene: -
abundance: -
j_gene: TRBJ2-1

CDR3nt: TGTGCCAGCCCGTATTCACGGTCGGTGGTCGAGACCCAGTACTTC
CDR3aa: CASPYSRSVVETQYF
v_gene: TRBV19
d_gene: -
abundance: -
j_gene: TRBJ2-5

CDR3nt: TGTGCCTGGAGTGTAGGCCGGAAAGCTACAGATACGCAGTATTTT
CDR3aa: CAWSVGRKATDTQYF
v_gene: TRBV30
d_gene: -
abundance: -
j_gene: TRBJ2-3

CDR3nt: TGTGCCAGCAATAACCCTAAGGGGCCCCAGCATTTT
CDR3aa: CASNNPKGPQHF
v_gene: TRBV2
d_gene: -
abundance: -
j_gene: TRBJ1-5

CDR3nt: TGTGCCAGCAGGTCGGGACCGGGGGGTCCTTCGAAGTATGGCTACACCTTC
CDR3aa: CASRSGPGGPSKYGYTF
v_gene: TRBV2
d_gene: -
abundance: once
j_gene: TRBJ1-2

CDR3nt: TGTGCTAGCAGCTTCCTTCTGGGTAGCGGGAGAATCTACAATGAGCAGTTCTTC
CDR3aa: CASSFLLGSGRIYNEQFF
v_gene: TRBV7-7
d_gene: TRBD2
abundance: -
j_gene: TRBJ2-1

CDR3nt: TGTGCCTCAACCCCTACGGACGGGGAGTCCTACGAGCAGTACTTC
CDR3aa: CASTPTDGESYEQYF
v_gene: TRBV10-3
d_gene: -
abundance: -
j_gene: TRBJ2-7

CDR3nt: TGTGCCAGCAGTCCCCGGGACCGCCCGGCCAACGTCCTGACTTTC
CDR3aa: CASSPRDRPANVLTF
v_gene: TRBV28
d_gene: -
abundance: -
j_gene: TRBJ2-6